This T cell receptor (beta chain) originates from a study of shared clonotypes between healthy human individuals (dated by TCRdb to 2018 to 2020). Background for the entire study: A few men and a couple of women, aged 18 to 49 years, made up the cohort. To increase sequencing depth and limit assay-specific biases, TCR repertoire library preparation and sequencing were carried out by different laboratories using diverse techniques. Each donor's leukapheresis produced roughly between roughly 0.85 and 9.5 billion PBMCs. The study deeply sequenced blood TCR repertoires of five healthy adults to estimate repertoire size and the extent of clonotype sharing between individuals.

As concerns this clone: Its antigen target is currently unknown. No qualities accompany the bases; no much larger clone lies one base away.

Using the deep immunoSEQ assay, TCR CDR3 regions were amplified from genomic DNA by multiplex PCR. Extracted genomic DNA from each cell subset was spread evenly across all wells of several immunoSEQ 96-well plates, with each plate serving as a replicate. For unsorted PBMC, each replicate PCR was loaded with around 300 ng genomic DNA, equivalent to 25,000 to 35,000 T cell genomes. Ten immunoSEQ deep assay plates were used to sequence unsorted PBMC genomic DNA. The purified libraries were quantified using a Qubit 3.0 fluorometer, sized with a Bioanalyzer 2100, and then quantified again using the KAPA Library Quantification kit. A separate single-read 150-cycle Illumina NextSeq 550 flow cell was used to sequence each immunoSEQ 96-well plate. The study's own analysis went as follows. Because only junctional sequences without quality scores were contained in the immunoSEQ output, filtering matching that applied to full-length reads could not be performed. Sequences were annotated with PyIR, a Python wrapper for IgBLAST v1.9, and V/J genes and CDR3 were assigned using IMGT germline references. Reads were removed for weak V/J assignments (E-value above 1e-6), missing CDR3, stop codons, out-of-frame junctions, or ambiguous translated residues. V3J clonotypes were defined as sequences sharing the same inferred V gene, J gene, and CDR3 amino acid sequence. To compute the percentage overlap between repertoires, the number of shared unique clonotypes was divided by the size of the smaller repertoire. Repertoire richness was assessed with RTK rarefaction, the Chao1 estimator, and Recon v2.1 estimates of unobserved clonotypes. In TCRdb, the immuneACCESS table is reduced to in-frame sequences with V and J assigned. These tables do not hold every clone; where another copy was compared, an unresolved V gene accounts for under half, and the others remain unexplained. V and J calls and clone size are given by that table; D and trimming were obtained from the DNA. In this sample the table shows fewer than 700,000 clones, around 76% of which occur a single time. The ten largest account for around 12% of the sample.

Inclusive of the bounding cysteine and phenylalanine, the CDR3 is 14 residues long. Only CDR3 DNA remains: 42 bases, in frame from the first base. The CDR1 and CDR2 encoded by the germline V gene are SGHTS and YDEGEE. Trimming costs V 7 bases and J 6 bases, and their ends lie 18 bases apart. Healthy HIV-negative adults with no recently reported acute infections or vaccinations were included as donors. Only Caucasian adults living in Nashville, Tennessee, USA were represented among the donors. For unsorted samples, about 90 million PBMCs were counted and genomic DNA was extracted with the QIAamp DNA Blood Mini kit. Blood was obtained by leukapheresis, after which PBMCs were separated by Ficoll-Histopaque density gradient centrifugation and cryopreserved in liquid nitrogen vapor phase. Paper-wide results and their limitations: Only blood was sampled, and tissue TCR repertoires likely differ from those in blood. Because the study included a small number of donors, the genetic and exposure-history diversity represented was limited. Pairwise subsampling indicated that sequencing depth was expected to affect the degree of clonotype sharing among donors.

Recombination linked TRBV5-8 to TRBJ2-3; the D call is possibly TRBD1 or TRBD2, each sharing 6 bases. The specimen was PBMCs. The clonotype was recovered from a woman aged 40 to 49 in good health. Some clones in this sample may be carry-over from other donors' samples. The nucleotides are TGTGCCAGCTCGATAGGGGGGTATGAGGATACGCAGTATTTT. Its coded protein is CASSIGGYEDTQYF.